The rows below give T cell receptor beta chains drawn from one sample of a study of shared clonotypes between healthy human individuals. TCRdb's table, derived via immunoSEQ multiplex PCR, lists solely in-frame clones and lacks some. The sample has around 690,000 clones, around 90% seen once. Source material: memory CD8+ T cells from PBMCs. The source of these receptors is a young man in good health. Some clones in this sample may be carry-over from other donors' samples. Both conserved end residues are part of each CDR3. The D gene is left open where the match is weak. Clone size, where shown, is once, few, many, or a class for clones that have expanded.

16,TRBV7-9,.,.,TRBJ1-2,TGTGCCAGCAGCTGGGGGCGGGGGAGTTTGGACTATGGCTACACCTTC,CASSWGRGSLDYGYTF
14,TRBV27,.,.,TRBJ1-2,TGTGCCAGCAGTTTATCACCATATAACTATGGCTACACCTTC,CASSLSPYNYGYTF
15,TRBV9,.,.,TRBJ2-1,TGTGCCAGCAGCGTAGGAGCTAGCTCCTACAATGAGCAGTTCTTC,CASSVGASSYNEQFF
14,TRBV2,.,.,TRBJ2-5,TGTGCCAGCAGGGAAGCGTCCTCGGTGGAGACCCAGTACTTC,CASREASSVETQYF
18,TRBV4-1,.,.,TRBJ2-3,TGCGCCAGCAGCGATGCACCCCTTAGACTAGATCGCACAGATACGCAGTATTTT,CASSDAPLRLDRTDTQYF
14,TRBV27,.,.,TRBJ1-2,TGTGCCAGCTTATCAGGAGGGTGGGTCTATGGCTACACCTTC,CASLSGGWVYGYTF
14,TRBV4-3,.,.,TRBJ1-6,TGCGCCAGCAGCCAGTTTAGCTTCCGCATTCCCCTCCACTTT,CASSQFSFRIPLHF
16,TRBV7-9,TRBD1,.,TRBJ2-7,TGTGCCAGCAGCTACTTCCGGGACAGGGGCTCCTACGAGCAGTACTTC,CASSYFRDRGSYEQYF
13,TRBV19,.,.,TRBJ1-1,TGTGCCAGTAGTGAACAGGGTCACACTGAAGCTTTCTTT,CASSEQGHTEAFF
15,TRBV6-1,TRBD2,.,TRBJ2-2,TGTGCCAGCAGTGAACTAGCGGTGAACACCGGGGAGCTGTTTTTT,CASSELAVNTGELFF
16,TRBV11-3,.,.,TRBJ2-1,TGTGCCAGCAGCTTAGACGGACAGAGCTCCTACAATGAGCAGTTCTTC,CASSLDGQSSYNEQFF
16,TRBV4-1,.,.,TRBJ2-7,TGCGCCAGCAGCCAAGATTCTGACAGGCCCTCCTACGAGCAGTACTTC,CASSQDSDRPSYEQYF
13,TRBV14,.,.,TRBJ2-7,TGTGCCAGCAGCCCCCGAAACGTGGGGGAGCAGTACTTC,CASSPRNVGEQYF
11,TRBV5-6,.,.,TRBJ1-1,TGTGCCAGCAGCTGGTACTCTGAAGCTTTCTTT,CASSWYSEAFF
14,TRBV7-6,TRBD2,.,TRBJ2-7,TGTGCCAGCAGCTTGGCGGGAGTAGGCTACGAGCAGTACTTC,CASSLAGVGYEQYF
12,TRBV29-1,.,.,TRBJ1-2,TGCAGCGTTGAAAACACAGCGCGGGGCTACACCTTC,CSVENTARGYTF
10,TRBV2,.,.,TRBJ2-7,TGTGCCAGCAAATGGGGCGAGCAGTACTTC,CASKWGEQYF
18,TRBV13,.,once,TRBJ1-1,TGTGCCAGCAGCTTAACCCCCGGGAGGGACTGGACTAACACTGAAGCTTTCTTT,CASSLTPGRDWTNTEAFF
14,TRBV5-4,TRBD1,.,TRBJ2-7,TGTGCCAGCAGCGTGGACAGGCCGGTCTACGAGCAGTACTTC,CASSVDRPVYEQYF
16,TRBV28,.,once,TRBJ2-2,TGTGCCAGCAGTTTATTGGGACCGAGAAACACCGGGGAGCTGTTTTTT,CASSLLGPRNTGELFF
13,TRBV7-2,.,.,TRBJ2-1,TGTGCCAGCAGCCCAAACAGGGTAGAAAGGCGGTTCTTC,CASSPNRVERRFF
17,TRBV29-1,TRBD1,once,TRBJ2-1,TGCAGCGTCCCCCGGGACAGGGGGCGCGGGATCTACAATGAGCAGTTCTTC,CSVPRDRGRGIYNEQFF
15,TRBV11-2,.,once,TRBJ2-7,TGTGCCAGCAGCCAGCGACAGGCCACGTTACAAGAGCAGTACTTC,CASSQRQATLQEQYF
16,TRBV5-1,.,.,TRBJ2-1,TGCGCCAGCAGCATCCTAGCGACGTGGTCCTACAATGAGCAGTTCTTC,CASSILATWSYNEQFF
18,TRBV7-9,.,.,TRBJ2-2,TGTGCCAGCAGCTTGGGACTGACAGACTTCGCGAACACCGGGGAGCTGTTTTTT,CASSLGLTDFANTGELFF
15,TRBV9,TRBD1,once,TRBJ2-3,TGTGCCAGCAGCGTACAGGGGGCGAGCACAGATACGCAGTATTTT,CASSVQGASTDTQYF
12,TRBV29-1,TRBD1,.,TRBJ2-7,TGCAGCGTTCTGGGACAGTTCTACGAGCAGTACTTC,CSVLGQFYEQYF
12,TRBV19,.,.,TRBJ1-1,TGTGCCAGTAGTTCGGTTTACGAAGAAGCTTTCTTT,CASSSVYEEAFF
14,TRBV27,.,once,TRBJ1-2,TGTGCCAGCAGTTTTTCTGGGGAAGGGGATGGCTACACCTTC,CASSFSGEGDGYTF
14,TRBV19,TRBD1,.,TRBJ2-7,TGTGCCAGTAGTACCAACAGGGGGCTGGACGAGCAGTACTTC,CASSTNRGLDEQYF
14,TRBV6-5,TRBD1,.,TRBJ2-7,TGTGCCAGCAGTCACCGGGACAGGATCGACGAGCAGTACTTC,CASSHRDRIDEQYF
13,TRBV4-3,.,.,TRBJ2-1,TGCGCCAGCAGCCCCCGCTTGACGAATGAGCAGTTCTTC,CASSPRLTNEQFF
14,TRBV5-8,.,few,TRBJ2-5,TGTGCCAGCAGCGTGGACGCCGTCCAAGAGACCCAGTACTTC,CASSVDAVQETQYF
13,TRBV5-4,TRBD1,.,TRBJ2-7,TGTGCCAGCAGCCACGGGACAGGGGGAGGGCAGTACTTC,CASSHGTGGGQYF
17,TRBV7-9,TRBD2,.,TRBJ2-5,TGTGCCAGCAGCCCACAAAGACTAGCGGGAGGGCAAGAGACCCAGTACTTC,CASSPQRLAGGQETQYF